This T cell receptor (beta chain) was sequenced during a study of blood T cell repertoires in COVID-19. The wider study: Both acute and convalescent COVID-19 samples were obtained from the United States, Italy and Spain. T cells, B-cell-depleted T cells, or PBMCs provided the cDNA or gDNA that served as material.

This CDR3 spans 16 amino acids. This table comes from immunoSEQ multiplex PCR, and its TCRdb copy is limited to in-frame clones, with some not included. This table holds around 340,000 clones, about 86% found once. This study enrolled people aged about 18 to 90 from 24 US geographic areas. Participants were placed into cohorts based on the clinical history they reported. Specimen: PBMCs or T cells enriched from blood (not recorded which). This chain uses TRBV12-2 with TRBJ2-5; TRBD1 is the table's D call, not checked against the DNA. TRBV12-2 is described as a pseudogene. The receptor's source is a woman aged 40 to 50 with acute COVID-19. The CDR3 loop is CASRQGTGVLSETQYF. CDR3 sequence (DNA): TGTGCAAGTCGTCAAGGGACAGGGGTCCTTTCGGAGACCCAGTACTTC.